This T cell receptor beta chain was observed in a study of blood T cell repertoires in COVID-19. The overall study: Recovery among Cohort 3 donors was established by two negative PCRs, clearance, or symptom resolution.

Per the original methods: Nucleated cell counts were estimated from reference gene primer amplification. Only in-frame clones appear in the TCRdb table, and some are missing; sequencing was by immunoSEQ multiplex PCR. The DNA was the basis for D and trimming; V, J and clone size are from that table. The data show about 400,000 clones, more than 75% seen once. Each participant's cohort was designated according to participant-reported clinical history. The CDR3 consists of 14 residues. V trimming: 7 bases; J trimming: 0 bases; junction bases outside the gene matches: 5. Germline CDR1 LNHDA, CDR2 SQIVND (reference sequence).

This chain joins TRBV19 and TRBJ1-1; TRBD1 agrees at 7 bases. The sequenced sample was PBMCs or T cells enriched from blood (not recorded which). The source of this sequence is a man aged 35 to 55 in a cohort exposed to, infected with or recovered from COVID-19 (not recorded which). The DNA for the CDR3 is TGTGCCAGTAAGGACGGGACAGTGAACACTGAAGCTTTCTTT. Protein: CASKDGTVNTEAFF.